The rows below give T cell receptor beta chains drawn from one sample of a study of blood T cell repertoires in COVID-19. Measured with immunoSEQ multiplex PCR; TCRdb has only the in-frame clones, and not every one. The sample holds 150,000 to 200,000 clones, approximately 92% seen once. The sequenced sample was PBMCs or T cells enriched from blood (not recorded which). These TCRs come from a woman aged 40 to 50 with acute COVID-19. The CDR3 runs from the conserved cysteine through the conserved F or W. D genes are given only for firm matches. A clone size is listed for some rows: how often the clone was seen (once, few, many), or a class if it is expanded.

V: TRBV5-4; J: TRBJ1-1; D: TRBD1; size: NA; DNA: TGTGCCAGCAGAATGACAGGGTTGAACACTGAAGCTTTCTTT; CDR3: CASRMTGLNTEAFF
V: TRBV5-1; J: TRBJ1-4; D: NA; size: NA; DNA: TGCGCCAGCAGCTTAAAGACAGGTGAATACGAAAAACTGTTTTTT; CDR3: CASSLKTGEYEKLFF
V: TRBV5-4; J: TRBJ2-5; D: TRBD2; size: NA; DNA: TGTGCCAGCAGCCGCGGGGGGGCGCGGGAGACCCAGTACTTC; CDR3: CASSRGGARETQYF
V: TRBV19; J: TRBJ2-1; D: NA; size: NA; DNA: TGTGCCAGTAGTATCAAATTTTCGGGGAATGAGCAGTTCTTC; CDR3: CASSIKFSGNEQFF
V: TRBV9; J: TRBJ2-5; D: TRBD2; size: NA; DNA: TGTGCCAGCAGCCCCTTTGGTAGCGGGGCTCAAGAGACCCAGTACTTC; CDR3: CASSPFGSGAQETQYF
V: TRBV30; J: TRBJ2-2; D: NA; size: NA; DNA: TGTGCCTGGAGCCGGTGGAGCGGGGAGCTGTTTTTT; CDR3: CAWSRWSGELFF
V: TRBV2; J: TRBJ2-2; D: NA; size: NA; DNA: TGTGCCAGCAGAGAAAGGGGACTCACCGGGGAGCTGTTTTTT; CDR3: CASRERGLTGELFF
V: TRBV5-1; J: TRBJ2-7; D: NA; size: NA; DNA: TGCGCCAGCAGCTTGGGAGGATTAGCGAATCCATCCTACGAGCAGTACTTC; CDR3: CASSLGGLANPSYEQYF
V: TRBV7-9; J: TRBJ2-7; D: TRBD2; size: NA; DNA: TGTGCCAGCAGCCAGGGACTAGCGGGCCTTTACGAGCAGTACTTC; CDR3: CASSQGLAGLYEQYF
V: TRBV13; J: TRBJ2-3; D: TRBD2; size: NA; DNA: TGTGCCAGCAGGCGGACTAGCGGGGTCCCTACAGATACGCAGTATTTT; CDR3: CASRRTSGVPTDTQYF
V: TRBV19; J: TRBJ2-7; D: NA; size: NA; DNA: TGTGCCAGTAGTATGGCCGCAGAGCCTCCGGGGGAGCAGTACTTC; CDR3: CASSMAAEPPGEQYF
V: TRBV12-3/TRBV12-4; J: TRBJ1-1; D: NA; size: NA; DNA: TGTGCCAGCAGTTTTCAGGGCTCTGAAGCTTTCTTT; CDR3: CASSFQGSEAFF
V: TRBV7-9; J: TRBJ2-7; D: NA; size: NA; DNA: TGTGCCAGCAGCCGAGACAGGCGGTCCTACGAGCAGTACTTC; CDR3: CASSRDRRSYEQYF
V: TRBV3-1/TRBV3-2; J: TRBJ1-5; D: TRBD1; size: NA; DNA: TGTGCCAGCAGCCAGGCAGGGGGAGGAGGCGGGCAGCCCCAGCATTTT; CDR3: CASSQAGGGGGQPQHF
V: TRBV15; J: TRBJ2-3; D: NA; size: NA; DNA: TGTGCCACCAGCAGGAGTACAGGGTACTCTAGCACAGATACGCAGTATTTT; CDR3: CATSRSTGYSSTDTQYF
V: TRBV7-8; J: TRBJ2-2; D: NA; size: NA; DNA: TGTGCCGGACTTGCCGGGGAGCTGTTTTTT; CDR3: CAGLAGELFF
V: TRBV7-9; J: TRBJ2-1; D: TRBD2; size: few; DNA: TGTGCCAGCAGCTTAGGACTAGCGGGAGCAAGGAATGAGCAGTTCTTC; CDR3: CASSLGLAGARNEQFF
V: TRBV7-6; J: TRBJ2-3; D: TRBD2; size: NA; DNA: TGTGCCAGCAGCTTAGGCGGGGGGGCTGAGGAAAATACGCAGTATTTT; CDR3: CASSLGGGAEENTQYF
V: TRBV6-2/TRBV6-3; J: TRBJ2-7; D: NA; size: once; DNA: TGTGCCAGCAACCCCCATTTAGGGGGCTACGAGCAGTACTTC; CDR3: CASNPHLGGYEQYF
V: TRBV5-1; J: TRBJ2-3; D: TRBD1; size: NA; DNA: TGCGCCAGCAGCCCCTGGGGACAGGGGGCAGATACGCAGTATTTT; CDR3: CASSPWGQGADTQYF
V: TRBV2; J: TRBJ1-1; D: NA; size: NA; DNA: TGTGCCAGCAGTGAATGGGAGGGACGGGAGGTGACTGAAGCTTTCTTT; CDR3: CASSEWEGREVTEAFF
V: TRBV5-6; J: TRBJ2-3; D: TRBD1; size: NA; DNA: TGTGCCAGCAGCCCTCGACAGGGGGGCACAGATACGCAGTATTTT; CDR3: CASSPRQGGTDTQYF
V: TRBV6-5; J: TRBJ2-5; D: NA; size: few; DNA: TGTGCCACCCGGCGAAGGCTAGTCCAAGAGACCCAGTACTTC; CDR3: CATRRRLVQETQYF